This TCR beta chain was sequenced for a study of blood T cells in healthy people across ages. The second PCR ran about 6 to 12 cycles with a sample-barcoded 5' primer and J-beta primers. From the 5' RACE reads, TCRdb called clonotypes with MiXCR, one entry per CDR3 protein. Here the sample spans about 1 million distinct CDR3 sequences, 35% to 50% being singletons. Germline loops: CDR1 SEHNR, CDR2 FQNEAQ (reference sequence). The V segment lost 10 bases and the J segment 1 base; nucleotides outside the gene matches: 12. The CDR3 has 15 residues. The source is a woman between 55 and 75 years old in good health. This rearrangement joins TRBV7-9 to TRBJ2-5; 7 bases agree with TRBD1. The sequencing sample was made of blood. CDR3 nucleotide sequence: TGTGCCACCTCAAGGGGAGACAGGGTCCAAGAGACCCAGTACTTC. Residues: CATSRGDRVQETQYF.